Listed below are T cell receptor beta chains from one sample, sequenced in a study of regulatory T cells in long-lasting Graves disease. TCRdb re-called the multiplex PCR reads with MiXCR, one entry per CDR3 protein. The sample has approximately 440,000 distinct CDR3 sequences, about a quarter seen once. Sequencing was performed on peripheral blood mononuclear cells (PBMCs), taken when the disease was refractory, from a patient treated with antithyroid drugs. The receptors were sampled from a female donor with Graves disease. Both conserved end residues are part of each CDR3. Fields, in order: D gene, clone size, J gene, V gene, CDR3 protein, CDR3 DNA. D genes are given only for firm matches. Clone sizes are given selectively: once, few, many, or a class where the clone is expanded.

d_call: NA; clone_size: many; j_call: TRBJ1-1; v_call: TRBV28; cdr3_aa: CASRPGGGHTEAFF; cdr3_nt: TGTGCCAGCAGACCGGGGGGAGGGCACACTGAAGCTTTCTTT
d_call: TRBD1; clone_size: few; j_call: TRBJ1-5; v_call: TRBV27; cdr3_aa: CASSVDRGSSNQPQHF; cdr3_nt: TGTGCCAGCAGTGTCGACAGGGGATCGAGCAATCAGCCCCAGCATTTT
d_call: NA; clone_size: many; j_call: TRBJ1-1; v_call: TRBV28; cdr3_aa: CATHGRNTEAFF; cdr3_nt: TGTGCCACCCATGGGAGGAACACTGAAGCTTTCTTT
d_call: NA; clone_size: NA; j_call: TRBJ2-7; v_call: TRBV29-1; cdr3_aa: CSVEGLYEAEQYF; cdr3_nt: TGCAGCGTTGAGGGACTCTACGAGGCCGAGCAGTACTTC
d_call: TRBD1; clone_size: many; j_call: TRBJ1-2; v_call: TRBV28; cdr3_aa: CASSSTDRGGYTF; cdr3_nt: TGTGCCAGCAGTTCCACGGACAGGGGTGGCTACACCTTC
d_call: NA; clone_size: many; j_call: TRBJ2-7; v_call: TRBV2; cdr3_aa: CASSEGNRASYEQYF; cdr3_nt: TGTGCCAGCAGTGAGGGGAACAGGGCGTCCTACGAGCAGTACTTC
d_call: NA; clone_size: many; j_call: TRBJ2-5; v_call: TRBV28; cdr3_aa: CASSTGSKETQYF; cdr3_nt: TGTGCCAGCTCCACGGGATCGAAAGAGACCCAGTACTTC
d_call: NA; clone_size: NA; j_call: TRBJ1-2; v_call: TRBV10-2; cdr3_aa: CASSESRGYGYTF; cdr3_nt: TGCGCCAGCAGTGAGTCGAGAGGCTATGGCTACACCTTC
d_call: NA; clone_size: NA; j_call: TRBJ2-4; v_call: TRBV18; cdr3_aa: CASSPQTTFSSIQYF; cdr3_nt: TGTGCCAGCTCACCACAAACGACCTTCTCGAGCATTCAGTACTTC
d_call: NA; clone_size: few; j_call: TRBJ1-5; v_call: TRBV19; cdr3_aa: CARWDTPQGQPQHF; cdr3_nt: TGTGCCAGATGGGACACTCCTCAGGGTCAGCCCCAGCATTTT
d_call: NA; clone_size: many; j_call: TRBJ1-6; v_call: TRBV28; cdr3_aa: CASRWGTANSPLHF; cdr3_nt: TGTGCCAGCAGGTGGGGGACCGCTAATTCACCCCTCCACTTT
d_call: NA; clone_size: many; j_call: TRBJ2-7; v_call: TRBV7-9; cdr3_aa: CASSLTGTHEQYF; cdr3_nt: TGTGCCAGCAGCTTAACGGGGACGCACGAGCAGTACTTC
d_call: TRBD1; clone_size: NA; j_call: TRBJ1-1; v_call: TRBV18; cdr3_aa: CASSTTGSTEAFF; cdr3_nt: TGTGCCAGCTCAACGACAGGGAGCACTGAAGCTTTCTTT
d_call: NA; clone_size: NA; j_call: TRBJ2-5; v_call: TRBV6-2/TRBV6-3; cdr3_aa: CASSYSGGSGQETQYF; cdr3_nt: TGTGCCAGCAGTTACTCTGGGGGGAGCGGCCAAGAGACCCAGTACTTC
d_call: NA; clone_size: NA; j_call: TRBJ1-1; v_call: TRBV18; cdr3_aa: CASSPSSRNTEAFF; cdr3_nt: TGTGCCAGCTCACCATCGTCTCGGAACACTGAAGCTTTCTTT
d_call: NA; clone_size: few; j_call: TRBJ1-1; v_call: TRBV7-9; cdr3_aa: CASSLAGRGTEAFF; cdr3_nt: TGTGCCAGCAGCTTAGCCGGCAGGGGCACTGAAGCTTTCTTT
d_call: TRBD2; clone_size: NA; j_call: TRBJ2-7; v_call: TRBV5-1; cdr3_aa: CASSPPEAGGSYEQYF; cdr3_nt: TGCGCCAGCAGCCCGCCTGAAGCGGGAGGTTCCTACGAGCAGTACTTC
d_call: NA; clone_size: NA; j_call: TRBJ2-7; v_call: TRBV7-9; cdr3_aa: CASRAQSGEQYF; cdr3_nt: TGTGCCAGCAGGGCCCAATCGGGCGAGCAGTACTTC
d_call: NA; clone_size: NA; j_call: TRBJ1-1; v_call: TRBV6-1; cdr3_aa: CASRNGGRGAFF; cdr3_nt: TGTGCCAGCAGAAACGGGGGGAGAGGAGCTTTCTTT
d_call: NA; clone_size: many; j_call: TRBJ2-2; v_call: TRBV6-5; cdr3_aa: CASSYSFKSNTGELFF; cdr3_nt: TGTGCCAGCAGTTACTCGTTTAAGAGTAACACCGGGGAGCTGTTTTTT
d_call: NA; clone_size: few; j_call: TRBJ2-7; v_call: TRBV4-2; cdr3_aa: CASSQEWSAELSYEQYF; cdr3_nt: TGTGCCAGCAGCCAAGAATGGTCAGCGGAACTCTCCTACGAGCAGTACTTC
d_call: TRBD2; clone_size: NA; j_call: TRBJ2-2; v_call: TRBV20-1; cdr3_aa: CSARVSGRADGELFF; cdr3_nt: TGCAGTGCTAGAGTTAGCGGGAGAGCGGACGGGGAGCTGTTTTTT
d_call: NA; clone_size: NA; j_call: TRBJ2-7; v_call: TRBV7-6; cdr3_aa: CASSLDPGSGYEQYF; cdr3_nt: TGTGCCAGCAGCTTAGACCCCGGGAGCGGGTACGAGCAGTACTTC
d_call: TRBD2; clone_size: once; j_call: TRBJ2-2; v_call: TRBV30; cdr3_aa: CAWRRGVAGTGELFF; cdr3_nt: TGTGCCTGGAGGCGGGGGGTAGCGGGAACCGGGGAGCTGTTTTTT
d_call: NA; clone_size: NA; j_call: TRBJ1-5; v_call: TRBV2; cdr3_aa: CASSADQAQHF; cdr3_nt: TGTGCCAGCAGCGCGGACCAGGCCCAGCATTTT
d_call: NA; clone_size: many; j_call: TRBJ1-2; v_call: TRBV28; cdr3_aa: CASSFDFANYGYTF; cdr3_nt: TGTGCCAGCAGTTTCGACTTCGCTAACTATGGCTACACCTTC
d_call: NA; clone_size: NA; j_call: TRBJ2-2; v_call: TRBV19; cdr3_aa: CASKLRETNTGELFF; cdr3_nt: TGTGCCAGTAAGTTGAGAGAAACGAACACCGGGGAGCTGTTTTTT
d_call: TRBD2; clone_size: NA; j_call: TRBJ2-7; v_call: TRBV14; cdr3_aa: CASSQVRLAGVDYEQYF; cdr3_nt: TGTGCCAGCAGCCAAGTGAGACTAGCGGGAGTCGACTACGAGCAGTACTTC
d_call: NA; clone_size: few; j_call: TRBJ2-7; v_call: TRBV5-1; cdr3_aa: CASSLGQMSYEQYF; cdr3_nt: TGCGCCAGCAGCTTGGGACAGATGAGCTACGAGCAGTACTTC
d_call: NA; clone_size: NA; j_call: TRBJ2-7; v_call: TRBV11-2; cdr3_aa: CASSDPGMMYLEQYF; cdr3_nt: TGTGCCAGCAGCGACCCGGGGATGATGTACTTGGAGCAGTACTTC
d_call: NA; clone_size: many; j_call: TRBJ1-1; v_call: TRBV27; cdr3_aa: CASRPAVGVNTEAFF; cdr3_nt: TGTGCCAGCAGGCCGGCCGTGGGGGTGAACACTGAAGCTTTCTTT
d_call: NA; clone_size: once; j_call: TRBJ1-1; v_call: TRBV7-8; cdr3_aa: CASSRYSRDRSLRNTEAFF; cdr3_nt: TGTGCCAGCAGCCGTTATTCGCGGGACCGCTCACTTCGGAACACTGAAGCTTTCTTT
d_call: TRBD1; clone_size: few; j_call: TRBJ1-1; v_call: TRBV19; cdr3_aa: CASSMSGQGARATEAFF; cdr3_nt: TGTGCCAGTAGTATGAGCGGACAGGGGGCTCGAGCGACTGAAGCTTTCTTT
d_call: TRBD1; clone_size: few; j_call: TRBJ1-1; v_call: TRBV5-1; cdr3_aa: CASMTLQGGKNTEAFF; cdr3_nt: TGCGCCAGCATGACGTTACAGGGGGGAAAAAACACTGAAGCTTTCTTT
d_call: TRBD1; clone_size: many; j_call: TRBJ2-5; v_call: TRBV2; cdr3_aa: CASRGQGPGWYF; cdr3_nt: TGTGCCAGCAGGGGACAGGGACCTGGGTGGTACTTC
d_call: NA; clone_size: many; j_call: TRBJ1-4; v_call: TRBV28; cdr3_aa: CASNKKTPLGRKLFF; cdr3_nt: TGTGCCAGCAATAAAAAGACTCCTTTGGGTCGAAAACTGTTTTTT
d_call: NA; clone_size: few; j_call: TRBJ1-6; v_call: TRBV27; cdr3_aa: CASSLVRAGDSPLHF; cdr3_nt: TGTGCCAGCAGTTTAGTGAGGGCAGGCGATTCACCCCTCCACTTT
d_call: NA; clone_size: NA; j_call: TRBJ2-5; v_call: TRBV5-1; cdr3_aa: CASSFYLESRKTQYF; cdr3_nt: TGCGCCAGCAGCTTCTACCTAGAAAGTCGTAAGACCCAGTACTTC
d_call: NA; clone_size: few; j_call: TRBJ2-2; v_call: TRBV10-3; cdr3_aa: CAISGNTGELFF; cdr3_nt: TGTGCCATCAGTGGGAACACCGGGGAGCTGTTTTTT
d_call: TRBD2; clone_size: few; j_call: TRBJ2-7; v_call: TRBV5-1; cdr3_aa: CASSNPSGSAHEQYF; cdr3_nt: TGCGCCAGCAGCAATCCTAGCGGGAGTGCCCACGAGCAGTACTTC
d_call: NA; clone_size: NA; j_call: TRBJ2-1; v_call: TRBV3-1; cdr3_aa: CASSPTHGSGEQFF; cdr3_nt: TGTGCCAGCAGCCCCACCCACGGGTCGGGTGAGCAGTTCTTC